This entry features one TCR beta chain sequence. The target antigen is unknown. This entry comes from a study of T cell responses to AZD1222 COVID-19 vaccine. Study-wide results and limits: No repertoire was sampled before or during the peak T cell response, only after it. Reports indicate that nearly half of spike-specific TCRs are directed at unmutated variant regions.

CDR1 and CDR2 from the germline V gene are SEHNR and FQNEAQ (reference sequence). V lost 6 bases to trimming and J lost 0 bases, with 6 bases between them. The CDR3 has 14 residues. Sequencing used immunoSEQ multiplex PCR; TCRdb keeps in-frame clones, though not all of them. The table has about 66,000 clones, under 95% seen once. Sequenced here: peripheral blood, sampled 28 days after the second dose of the MenACWY control vaccine. The sequence derives from an adult who received the MenACWY meningococcal vaccine as a control. The chain joins TRBV7-9 to TRBJ2-6; D not certain. CDR3 bases: TGTGCCAGCAGTTCAGGCTCTGGGGCCAACGTCCTGACTTTC. Translated: CASSSGSGANVLTF.